This T cell receptor (beta chain) was retrieved from a study of STAT5B mutations in CD4+ large granular lymphocyte leukemia. The V segment lost 6 bases and the J segment 3 bases; nucleotides outside the gene matches: 11. The CDR3 totals 15 residues. Germline-derived CDR1 and CDR2 are SNHLY and FYNNEI. To note about this clone: Its antigen is unknown.

Study-wide points: Main leukemic clonotypes were patient-specific, but 25% appeared at low frequency elsewhere. Top patient clones used TRBV06 genes more often: 8/27 versus 2/35 in controls.

Buffy coats from healthy blood donors served as controls. Repertoires were generated with immunoSEQ multiplex PCR, while TCRdb's copy carries only in-frame clones and drops some. The profile shows about 33,000 clones, 81% of them singletons. The sequence was collected from a human donor in good health. Material: CD4+ T cells from blood buffy coats. The rearrangement uses TRBV2 and TRBJ2-7; 7 bases map to TRBD2. CDR3 loop: CASRTGGVEGYEQYF. As DNA, the CDR3 is TGTGCCAGCAGAACTGGGGGGGTAGAGGGCTACGAGCAGTACTTC.